Shown below are 30 T cell receptor beta chains from a single sample sequenced in a study of T cell responses to AZD1222 COVID-19 vaccine. The table came from immunoSEQ multiplex PCR; TCRdb's copy has only in-frame clones and leaves some out. Of fewer than 130,000 clones in the sample, about nine tenths were seen once. The sequencing used peripheral blood, collected 28 days after the second AZD1222 dose. These receptor sequences come from an adult who received the AZD1222 COVID-19 vaccine.

The V and J genes are TRBV19 and TRBJ1-2; no clear D gene. The CDR3 is 17 residues long. Germline V gene data show CDR1 as LNHDA and CDR2 as SQIVND (reference sequence). Trimming cost V 3 bases and J 6 bases, with 23 bases left between them. The CDR3 reads CASSMGLLPPFRDGYTF. The DNA for the CDR3 is TGTGCCAGTAGTATGGGCCTTCTCCCGCCGTTTCGGGATGGCTACACCTTC.

This clone was observed once. The chain is built from TRBV19 and TRBJ1-5; D uncertain. Germline-derived CDR1 and CDR2 are LNHDA and SQIVND (reference sequence). Trimming cost V 7 bases and J 6 bases, with 10 bases left between them. The CDR3 has 12 amino acids. The CDR3 DNA is TGTGCCAGTACCACCTCGGGTCAGCCCCAGCATTTT. It specifies CASTTSGQPQHF.

This CDR3 reads CASSTTGGLYSPLHF. In nucleotides, the CDR3 is TGTGCCAGCTCAACGACAGGGGGCCTTTATTCACCCCTCCACTTT. V is TRBV18 and J is TRBJ1-6; 10 positions match TRBD1. This CDR3 spans 15 amino acids. V lost 5 bases, J lost 8 bases, and 6 bases stayed unmatched. The V gene's germline CDR1 is KGHSH and CDR2 LQKENI. Complete variable domain (other parts from reference TRBV18 and TRBJ1-6): NAGVMQNPRHLVRRRGQEARLRCSPMKGHSHVYWYRQLPEEGLKFMVYLQKENIIDESGMPKERFSAEFPKEGPSILRIQQVVRGDSAAYFCASSTTGGLYSPLHFGNGTRLTVT.

J is TRBJ1-4 and V is TRBV10-3, with D unclear. V lost 6 bases, J lost 0 bases, and 5 bases lay in between. The CDR3 has 13 amino acids. CDR1 is ENHRY and CDR2 is SYGVKD in the germline V gene. The chain's CDR3 is CAIRDTTNEKLFF. The CDR3 region has the DNA TGTGCCATCAGGGATACAACTAATGAAAAACTGTTTTTT.

The rearrangement uses TRBV7-6 and TRBJ2-5, with a weak D call TRBD1 (6 bases). V was cut by 5 bases and J by 5 bases, with 15 bases left in between. The V gene's germline CDR1 is SGHVS and CDR2 FNYEAQ. The CDR3 extends over 14 amino acids. The CDR3: CASSQAQGYETQYF. CDR3 DNA: TGTGCCAGCAGCCAGGCGCAGGGGTATGAGACCCAGTACTTC.

V is TRBV5-4 and J is TRBJ1-2, with 7 bases fitting TRBD1. Germline CDR1 reads SGHNT; CDR2 reads YYREEE (reference sequence). J lost 8 bases, V lost 4 bases, and 11 bases had no gene match. This CDR3 spans 14 amino acids. The CDR3 nucleotides are TGTGCCAGCAGCCGACCTACAGGGGAAGGGGGCTACACCTTC. Amino acid sequence: CASSRPTGEGGYTF.

This clone was seen once. The chain uses TRBV18 and TRBJ1-5, with D perhaps TRBD1 (6 bases). CDR1 is KGHSH and CDR2 is LQKENI in the germline V gene. V lost 3 bases and J 4 bases, leaving 13 bases between the germline ends. CDR3 size: 15 residues. The CDR3 nucleotides are TGTGCCAGCTCACCTTTGGGACACGAAAATCAGCCCCAGCATTTT. This translates into CASSPLGHENQPQHF.

V usage is TRBV21-1 and J usage is TRBJ1-1; the D call of TRBD1 is as the table states it, not checked on the DNA. TRBV21-1 constitutes a pseudogene. This CDR3 is 12 amino acids long. CDR3 loop: CASSRQGGKAFF. The DNA for the CDR3 is TGTGCCAGCAGTCGACAGGGGGGTAAAGCTTTCTTT.

Here the CDR3 reads CASSQEDRARGYTF. CDR3 coding DNA: TGCGCCAGCAGCCAAGAGGACAGGGCCCGGGGCTACACCTTC. The chain couples TRBV4-3 to TRBJ1-2; 8 bases align to TRBD1. The V gene end was trimmed by 0 bases and the J gene end by 8 bases; junction bases not matched to a gene: 5. Germline assignment: CDR1 LGHNA and CDR2 YSLEER. The CDR3 consists of 14 residues.

In its sample, this clone was seen once. The chain recombines TRBV24-1 with TRBJ1-2; D ambiguous. This CDR3 comprises 13 residues. CDR1 and CDR2 from the germline V gene are KGHDR and SFDVKD. V was pared by 9 bases and J by 5 bases, with 15 bases between. The DNA for the CDR3 is TGTGCCACCCGCGGTGTTGGGTCATATGGCTACACCTTC. It specifies CATRGVGSYGYTF.

The chain combines TRBV5-5 with TRBJ2-7; maybe TRBD1 (5 bases). Germline V gives CDR1 SGHKS, CDR2 YYEKEE (reference sequence). The CDR3 runs to 14 residues. The V gene lost 0 bases and the J gene lost 0 bases, with 7 bases spanning the gap. CDR3 sequence reads: CASSLVQGSYEQYF. CDR3 DNA: TGTGCCAGCAGCTTGGTGCAGGGCTCCTACGAGCAGTACTTC.

V gene TRBV5-1 combines with J gene TRBJ2-2; D possibly corresponds to TRBD1 (6 bases). V was cut by 8 bases and J by 0 bases, with 11 bases left in between. This CDR3 contains 14 residues. The germline V gene has CDR1 SGHRS and CDR2 YFSETQ. This chain's CDR3 is CASRQATNTGELFF. The DNA for the CDR3 is TGCGCCAGTCGACAGGCAACGAACACCGGGGAGCTGTTTTTT.

V is TRBV7-3 and J is TRBJ1-1, with D hard to call. The length of the CDR3 is 13 residues. V lost 9 bases to trimming and J lost 1 base, with 12 bases between them. Looked up from germline, CDR1 is SGHTA and CDR2 is FQGTGA. The CDR3 here is CASTTHPNTEAFF. The CDR3, as DNA: TGTGCCAGTACGACCCACCCGAACACTGAAGCTTTCTTT.

This chain joins TRBV19 and TRBJ1-6, with D possibly being TRBD1 (5 bases). The CDR3 extends over 13 amino acids. The V end was cut by 8 bases, the J end by 7 bases, with 12 bases between. Germline V gene sequence: CDR1 LNHDA, CDR2 SQIVND (reference sequence). In DNA form, the CDR3 reads TGTGCCAGTCTGCAGGGTTACAATTCACCCCTCCACTTT. Protein product: CASLQGYNSPLHF.

In DNA form, the CDR3 reads TGTGCCAGCTCACCGCTGGGAGGGTTCGAGGCGACCCAGTACTTC. This translates into CASSPLGGFEATQYF. The gene calls are TRBV18 and TRBJ2-5; TRBD2 matches at 7 bases. Germline-derived CDR1 and CDR2 are KGHSH and LQKENI. The CDR3 consists of 15 residues. With 3 bases clipped from V and 7 bases from J, the junction kept 11 bases outside the gene matches.

This clone appeared a single time. V gene TRBV5-4 combines with J gene TRBJ2-1; D call uncertain. Germline values: CDR1 SGHNT, CDR2 YYREEE (reference sequence). Trimming pared 1 base from V and 6 bases from J, leaving 8 bases between. The CDR3 covers 13 residues. CDR3 bases: TGTGCCAGCAGCTTGCACGGAGTCAATGAGCAGTTCTTC. Translated: CASSLHGVNEQFF.

The gene calls are TRBV7-9 and TRBJ1-6; D unclear. Germline CDR1 SEHNR, CDR2 FQNEAQ (reference sequence). The CDR3 is 12 residues long. Trimming took off 8 bases at V and 12 bases at J, with 14 bases between the two ends. The CDR3: CASAKGEGPLHF. CDR3 nucleotide sequence: TGTGCCAGCGCCAAGGGAGAAGGACCCCTCCACTTT.

The V call is TRBV24-1, the J call TRBJ2-2; D is unresolved. Germline CDR1 is KGHDR and CDR2 is SFDVKD. Trimming removed 5 bases from V and 5 bases from J, with 11 bases in between. The CDR3 spans 14 residues. The DNA of the CDR3 is TGTGCCACCAGTGCCGACACAATAACCGGGGAGCTGTTTTTT. Translation gives CATSADTITGELFF.

The CDR3 bases are TGTGCCAGTAGTATAGCCGGACCGAACACTGAAGCTTTCTTT. Amino acid sequence: CASSIAGPNTEAFF. This sequence joins TRBV19 and TRBJ1-1; no reliable D call. Deletions cut 1 base from V and 1 base from J, with 7 bases between. Germline V CDR1 and CDR2: LNHDA, SQIVND (reference sequence). The CDR3 has 14 amino acids. Using reference TRBV19 and TRBJ1-1 for the parts outside the CDR3, the full variable domain is DGGITQSPKYLFRKEGQNVTLSCEQNLNHDAMYWYRQDPGQGLRLIYYSQIVNDFQKGDIAEGYSVSREKKESFPLTVTSAQKNPTAFYLCASSIAGPNTEAFFGQGTRLTVV.

J is TRBJ2-1 and V is TRBV7-8; TRBD2 matches at 9 bases. The J segment lost 5 bases and the V segment lost 1 base, leaving 3 bases of the junction unmatched. The CDR3 is made up of 15 amino acids. Per germline, CDR1 SGHVS and CDR2 FQNEAQ. In DNA form, the CDR3 reads TGTGCCAGCAGCTTAGTGGCGGGGGGGCACAATGAGCAGTTCTTC. Protein sequence: CASSLVAGGHNEQFF.

Regarding this clone: A junction boundary mismatches the germline segment, possibly from a read error. J is TRBJ2-1 and V is TRBV5-1, with D tentatively TRBD1 or TRBD2 (6 bases each). The CDR3 has 15 residues. Germline values: CDR1 SGHRS, CDR2 YFSETQ. The CDR3 nucleotides read TGCGCCCGCAGCGGAGGGGGGAGCTCCTACAATGAGCAGTTCTTC. As protein: CARSGGGSSYNEQFF. Full variable domain (remainder filled in from reference TRBV5-1 and TRBJ2-1): KAGVTQTPRYLIKTRGQQVTLSCSPISGHRSVSWYQQTPGQGLQFLFEYFSETQRNKGNFPGRFSGRQFSNSRSEMNVSTLELGDSALYLCARSGGGSSYNEQFFGPGTRLTVL.

J is TRBJ1-6 and V is TRBV7-2, with a weak D call TRBD1 (6 bases). The germline CDR1 and CDR2 sequences are SGHTA and FQGNSA. V was pared by 6 bases and J by 4 bases, with 10 bases between. The CDR3 totals 14 residues. Here the CDR3 DNA reads TGTGCCAGCAGTACAGGGCCTTATAATTCACCCCTCCACTTT. It yields the protein CASSTGPYNSPLHF. Full variable domain (remainder filled in from reference TRBV7-2 and TRBJ1-6): GAGVSQSPSNKVTEKGKDVELRCDPISGHTALYWYRQSLGQGLEFLIYFQGNSAPDKSGLPSDRFSAERTGGSVSTLTIQRTQQEDSAVYLCASSTGPYNSPLHFGNGTRLTVT.

This clone was seen only a few times. The chain couples TRBV6-5 to TRBJ2-7, with D perhaps TRBD1 (7 bases). V was pared by 6 bases and J by 4 bases, with 10 bases between. The CDR3 runs to 12 residues. Germline V gene data show CDR1 as MNHEY and CDR2 as SVGAGI. CDR3 nucleotide sequence: TGTGCCAGCAGCCCAGGGGGGTACGAGCAGTACTTC. This codes for CASSPGGYEQYF.

The rearrangement links TRBV5-4 to TRBJ2-7; 8 positions agree with TRBD2. The CDR3 consists of 15 residues. Germline CDR1 is SGHNT and CDR2 is YYREEE (reference sequence). J gave up 5 bases and V 0 bases, and 7 bases lay outside the gene matches. DNA for the CDR3: TGTGCCAGCAGCTTGGGGGGTACTAGCGGTGACGAGCAGTACTTC. It specifies CASSLGGTSGDEQYF.

Comments on this clone: The sample holds other DNA sequences that translate to the same CDR3. The gene calls are TRBV7-2 and TRBJ1-2; D gene unclear. This CDR3 region has 13 residues. The germline CDR1 and CDR2 sequences are SGHTA and FQGNSA. Trimming removed 1 base at V and 3 bases at J, with 6 bases between. The CDR3 bases are TGTGCCAGCAGCTTAGGCCGCGACTATGGCTACACCTTC. This encodes CASSLGRDYGYTF.

This clone was seen only once. The chain links TRBV7-2 to TRBJ1-3, with D uncertain. Germline lookup yields CDR1 SGHTA and CDR2 FQGNSA. Trimming stripped 4 bases from V and 8 bases from J, with 9 bases between. This CDR3 spans 12 amino acids. CDR3 DNA: TGTGCCAGCAGCTCTACCCGAGACACCATATATTTT. It is translated as CASSSTRDTIYF.

This chain connects TRBV3-1 (or the pseudogene TRBV3-2) to TRBJ2-7; possibly TRBD1 or TRBD2 for D (5 bases each). Germline V lookup: CDR1 LGHDT, CDR2 YNNKEL (reference sequence). CDR3 length equals 16 residues. V was pared by 0 bases and J by 9 bases, with 21 bases between. This chain's CDR3 is CASSQDYQRGDDRQYF. In DNA, the CDR3 is TGTGCCAGCAGCCAAGATTACCAGCGAGGGGACGACCGGCAGTACTTC.

This chain connects TRBV10-3 to TRBJ1-1, with a weak D call TRBD1 (6 bases). Looked up from germline, CDR1 is ENHRY and CDR2 is SYGVKD. Trimming left V 8 bases short and J 8 bases short, with 15 bases between. The CDR3 spans 12 residues. Here the CDR3 reads CAIRPLQGEAFF. The CDR3 coding sequence is TGTGCCATCCGACCCCTACAGGGAGAAGCTTTCTTT.

V gene TRBV6-2 or TRBV6-3 combines with J gene TRBJ1-1; no clear D gene. There are 15 residues in the CDR3. The germline V and J ends were trimmed by 5 bases and 1 base, with 14 bases remaining between them. Germline values: CDR1 MNHEY, CDR2 SVGEGT. The DNA for the CDR3 is TGTGCCAGCAGTGCCCAGAGAACGGAGAACACTGAAGCTTTCTTT. This codes for CASSAQRTENTEAFF.

The V and J genes are TRBV24-1 and TRBJ1-3; D unresolved. CDR1 KGHDR and CDR2 SFDVKD come from the germline V gene. This CDR3 has 12 amino acids. V was cut by 7 bases and J by 0 bases, with 3 bases left in between. The DNA of the CDR3 is TGTGCCACCAGAGGCTCTGGAAACACCATATATTTT. Its protein product is CATRGSGNTIYF.